This T cell receptor (beta chain) is from a study of blood T cell repertoires in COVID-19. At the level of the study: Acute and convalescent COVID-19 samples came from the United States, Italy and Spain. PBMCs, B-cell-depleted T cells, or T cells provided the cDNA or gDNA that made up the material.

V lost 2 bases, J lost 7 bases, and 6 bases lay in between. The CDR3 runs 11 residues. Data came from immunoSEQ multiplex PCR; TCRdb stores just in-frame clones and leaves some out. Of 130,000 to 150,000 clones listed, about 90% were seen once; the top ten hold under 3%. The chain is built from TRBV12-3 or TRBV12-4 and TRBJ2-7; D unresolved. This TCR came from a human donor in a cohort sampled during active COVID-19. Sequenced: peripheral blood. CDR3 nucleotide sequence: TGTGCCAGCAGTTTATACTGGGAGCAGTACTTC. Translating it yields CASSLYWEQYF.